Sequencing of this T cell receptor (beta chain) was carried out in a study of blood T cell repertoires in COVID-19. Study summary: Acute and convalescent COVID-19 specimens originated in the United States, Italy and Spain. PBMCs, B-cell-depleted T cells, or T cells were the source of the cDNA or gDNA that made up the material.

The CDR3 runs 16 residues. V lost 4 bases to trimming and J lost 6 bases; unmatched junction nucleotides: 12. Germline lookup yields CDR1 GTSNPN and CDR2 SVGIG (reference sequence). Study processing details: Reference gene primer amplification gave estimated nucleated cell counts. Method: immunoSEQ multiplex PCR; TCRdb's copy keeps in-frame clones and lacks some. D and trimming were read from the DNA, whereas the V and J calls and clone size are those reported in that table. The sample lists under 70,000 clones; about nine tenths were seen once. The receptor comes from a woman under 30 with acute or convalescent COVID-19. The rearrangement links TRBV30 to TRBJ2-1; 10 bases match TRBD2. Sequenced material: peripheral blood. CDR3 sequence: CAWTQSLAGVGNEQFF. The CDR3 DNA sequence: TGTGCCTGGACCCAGTCCCTAGCGGGAGTCGGCAATGAGCAGTTCTTC.